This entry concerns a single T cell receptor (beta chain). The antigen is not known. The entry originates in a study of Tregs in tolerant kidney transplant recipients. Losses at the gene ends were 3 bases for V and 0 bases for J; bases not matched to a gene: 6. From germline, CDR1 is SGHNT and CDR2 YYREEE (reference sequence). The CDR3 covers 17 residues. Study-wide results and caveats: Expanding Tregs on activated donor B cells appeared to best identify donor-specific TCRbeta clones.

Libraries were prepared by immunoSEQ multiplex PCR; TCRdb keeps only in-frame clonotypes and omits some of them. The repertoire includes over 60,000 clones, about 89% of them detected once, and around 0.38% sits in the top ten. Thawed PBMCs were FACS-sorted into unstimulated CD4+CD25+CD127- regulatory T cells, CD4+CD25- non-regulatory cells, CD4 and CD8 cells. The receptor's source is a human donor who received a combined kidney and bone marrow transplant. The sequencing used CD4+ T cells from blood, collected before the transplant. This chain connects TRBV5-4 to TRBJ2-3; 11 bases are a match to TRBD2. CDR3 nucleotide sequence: TGTGCCAGCAGCTCCGGACTAGCGGGCGATAGCACAGATACGCAGTATTTT. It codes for CASSSGLAGDSTDTQYF.